What follows are 10 T cell receptor beta chains derived from one specimen sequenced in a study of OX40 agonist ivuxolimab in advanced cancers. The protocol was immunoSEQ multiplex PCR, while the TCRdb copy is restricted to in-frame clones and leaves out a portion. The sample lists about 70,000 clones; around 84% were seen once. The sample in question was CD4+ or CD8+ T cells sorted from blood, obtained in a trial of the OX40 agonist ivuxolimab. Every receptor here comes from an adult with an advanced solid tumor such as melanoma, head and neck, liver or kidney cancer.

The rearrangement links TRBV2 to TRBJ1-4; D gene unclear. The V gene's germline CDR1 is SNHLY and CDR2 FYNNEI. This CDR3 has 16 residues. V lost 1 base, J lost 7 bases, and 16 bases lay in between. DNA of the CDR3: TGTGCCAGCAGTGAAGTAGGAGGGAGGGAAGCTGAAAAACTGTTTTTT. Its protein is CASSEVGGREAEKLFF.

This chain connects TRBV28 to TRBJ2-1; 7 nucleotides align to TRBD2. With V trimmed by 5 bases and J by 5 bases, 9 bases remained unmatched. The CDR3 is 15 residues long. Looked up from germline, CDR1 is MDHEN and CDR2 is SYDVKM. CDR3 sequence (DNA): TGTGCCAGCAGTCCAAGCGGGAAAAGGGACAATGAGCAGTTCTTC. This sequence encodes CASSPSGKRDNEQFF.

This clone was seen a handful of times. The genes are TRBV2 and TRBJ2-3; 12 bases align to TRBD2. From germline, CDR1 is SNHLY and CDR2 FYNNEI. The CDR3 totals 17 residues. Trimming cost V 6 bases and J 5 bases; bases outside gene matches: 12. DNA of the CDR3: TGTGCCAGCAGGCGAGGTCAGCCTAGCGGGGGGGGAGATACGCAGTATTTT. Translation gives CASRRGQPSGGGDTQYF.

The genes are TRBV30 and TRBJ1-2, with no clear D. CDR1 and CDR2 from the germline V gene are GTSNPN and SVGIG (reference sequence). CDR3 length equals 13 residues. V was trimmed by 4 bases and J by 1 base, leaving 10 bases between them. CDR3 region: CAWKSGGNYGYTF. The CDR3 nucleotides read TGTGCCTGGAAGTCGGGAGGTAACTATGGCTACACCTTC. Combining the CDR3 with reference TRBV30 and TRBJ1-2 gives the whole variable domain SQTIHQWPATLVQPVGSPLSLECTVEGTSNPNLYWYRQAAGRGLQLLFYSVGIGQISSEVPQNLSASRPQDRQFILSSKKLLLSDSGFYLCAWKSGGNYGYTFGSGTRLTVV.

This chain joins TRBV5-5 and TRBJ2-3, with 10 bases identical to TRBD1. CDR1 and CDR2 from the germline V gene are SGHKS and YYEKEE (reference sequence). After removal of 0 bases from V and 6 bases from J, the junction contained 1 base not matched to a gene. The CDR3 extends over 14 amino acids. CDR3 amino acids: CASSLVGQGDTQYF. The CDR3 DNA sequence: TGTGCCAGCAGCTTGGTGGGACAGGGGGATACGCAGTATTTT.

The gene calls are TRBV7-2 and TRBJ2-3; D unclear. Germline-derived CDR1 and CDR2 are SGHTA and FQGNSA. V was clipped by 3 bases and J by 0 bases, with 1 base between them. The CDR3 consists of 12 residues. The CDR3 reads CASSFSTDTQYF. CDR3 coding DNA: TGTGCCAGCAGCTTTAGCACAGATACGCAGTATTTT.

The chain recombines TRBV7-9 with TRBJ1-1; a weak D match, TRBD1 (5 bases). CDR3 length: 15 amino acids. Trimming shortened V by 4 bases and J by 3 bases, and 15 bases separated the two germline ends. CDR1 is SEHNR, CDR2 FQNEAQ, per germline (reference sequence). The CDR3 region has the DNA TGTGCCAGCAGCTCGCCCCAGGGATGGGACACTGAAGCTTTCTTT. Amino acids: CASSSPQGWDTEAFF.

This clone was detected only once. This chain joins TRBV7-9 and TRBJ1-4, with no clear D. Trimming removed 5 bases from V and 3 bases from J, with 16 bases in between. The CDR3 runs to 16 residues. Germline V gene data show CDR1 as SEHNR and CDR2 as FQNEAQ (reference sequence). The CDR3 here is CASSRSLPGANEKLFF. The CDR3 DNA reads as TGTGCCAGCAGCAGGAGCCTACCGGGAGCTAATGAAAAACTGTTTTTT.

The rearrangement joins TRBV28 to TRBJ2-1, with D possibly TRBD1 on 7 matching bases. The CDR3 spans 16 residues. In germline, CDR1 is MDHEN, CDR2 SYDVKM. Trimming pared 3 bases from V and 6 bases from J, leaving 18 bases between. The CDR3 is CASSFPRSGGINEQFF. The CDR3 nucleotides are TGTGCCAGCAGTTTCCCCCGGTCAGGGGGGATCAATGAGCAGTTCTTC.

This CDR3 reads CASSQDRGLSNNSPLHF. DNA of the CDR3: TGCGCCAGCAGCCAGGACAGGGGGCTATCGAATAATTCACCCCTCCACTTT. The genes are TRBV4-1 and TRBJ1-6, with 11 nucleotides matching TRBD1. Germline V gene lookup returns CDR1 MGHRA and CDR2 YSYEKL. There are 17 residues in the CDR3. With V trimmed by 3 bases and J by 5 bases, 6 bases remained unmatched.